The T cell receptor beta chain described here comes from a study of blood T cells in healthy people across ages. Study-level background: Capture by template switching was about one barcoded beta molecule per two T cells.

This CDR3 is built from 18 residues. V was pared by 1 base and J by 4 bases, with 10 bases of the junction left unmatched. CDR1 is SGHDN and CDR2 is FVKESK in the germline V gene. Study conclusions and caveats: Researchers report that TCR beta diversity correlated strongly with naive T cell percentage. It was held that the diversity estimates obtained from one million T cells were underestimates.

Comments on this clonotype: Its antigen remains unknown.

A second PCR, run for about 6 to 11 cycles, used a sample-barcoded 5' primer plus a J-beta primer mix. TCRdb ran MiXCR on the 5' RACE reads and lists one entry per CDR3 protein. The data hold 800,000 or so distinct CDR3 sequences, with around 68% observed a single time. Drawn from each donor were roughly 9.4 milliliters of peripheral blood. Source material: blood. The V and J genes are TRBV14 and TRBJ2-1, with TRBD2 matching over 10 bases. The receptor was derived from a man aged 25 to 45 in good health. Written as DNA, the CDR3 is TGTGCCAGCAGCCAAGGGCCTAGCGGGGGACCCAAATACAATGAGCAGTTCTTC. It yields the protein CASSQGPSGGPKYNEQFF.